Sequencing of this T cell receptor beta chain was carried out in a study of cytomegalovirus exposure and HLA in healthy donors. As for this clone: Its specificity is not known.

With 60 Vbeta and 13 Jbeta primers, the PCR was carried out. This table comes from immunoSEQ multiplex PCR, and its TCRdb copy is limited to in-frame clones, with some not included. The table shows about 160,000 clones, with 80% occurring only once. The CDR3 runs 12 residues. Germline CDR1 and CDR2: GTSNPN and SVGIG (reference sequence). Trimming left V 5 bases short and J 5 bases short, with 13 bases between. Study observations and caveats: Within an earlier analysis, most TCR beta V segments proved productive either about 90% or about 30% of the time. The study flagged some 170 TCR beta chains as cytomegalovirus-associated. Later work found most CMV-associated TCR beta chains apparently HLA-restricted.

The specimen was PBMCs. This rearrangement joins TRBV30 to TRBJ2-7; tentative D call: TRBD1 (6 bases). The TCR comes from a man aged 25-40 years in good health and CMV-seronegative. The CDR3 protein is CAWGGRGDEQYF. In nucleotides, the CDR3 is TGTGCCTGGGGGGGCCGGGGAGACGAGCAGTACTTC.